The rows below give T cell receptor beta chains drawn from one sample of a study of blood T cell repertoires in COVID-19. The table came from immunoSEQ multiplex PCR; TCRdb's copy has only in-frame clones and leaves some out. The sample has approximately 200,000 clones, about 90% seen once. The sample taken for sequencing was peripheral blood. The source is a woman aged 45-65 years with acute or convalescent COVID-19. The CDR3 runs from the conserved cysteine through the conserved F or W. D genes are given only for firm matches. Size values are once, few and many counts, or a class for expanded clones, and some rows have none.

TRBV5-6	TRBD1	TRBJ2-2	-	TGTGCCAGCAGCTTAAGGGGGCTAAACACCGGGGAGCTGTTTTTT	CASSLRGLNTGELFF
TRBV6-2/TRBV6-3	-	TRBJ1-6	-	TGTGCCAGCAGTTACGACGGGGTGAATTCACCCCTCCACTTT	CASSYDGVNSPLHF
TRBV5-1	TRBD2	TRBJ2-7	-	TGCGCCAGCAGCTTAGCGGGGGGTCTTACCTACGAGCAGTACTTC	CASSLAGGLTYEQYF
TRBV6-1	TRBD2	TRBJ2-4	-	TGTGCCAGCAGTGAACCACTAGCGGAGGAGATTCAGTACTTC	CASSEPLAEEIQYF
TRBV2	-	TRBJ1-6	-	TGTGCCAGCAGCCTCCAGGGCCAAGGGGATTCACCCCTCCACTTT	CASSLQGQGDSPLHF
TRBV27	TRBD1	TRBJ2-2	-	TGTGCCAGCAGCTGGGACAGGAACACCGGGGAGCTGTTTTTT	CASSWDRNTGELFF
TRBV29-1	-	TRBJ2-1	-	TGCAGCGTTGAGGGGGACACCAATGAGCAGTTCTTC	CSVEGDTNEQFF
TRBV11-2	TRBD1	TRBJ2-7	-	TGTGCCAGCAGCTTGTTCGGGACAGGGTCCGAGCAGTACTTC	CASSLFGTGSEQYF
TRBV11-2	TRBD1	TRBJ2-7	-	TGTGCCAGCAGCTTATCCCCGCTGACAGGGGTTTCCTACGAGCAGTACTTC	CASSLSPLTGVSYEQYF
TRBV5-1	-	TRBJ1-2	once	TGCGCCAGCAGCTTTTCAGGCGCCGGCTATGGCTACACCTTC	CASSFSGAGYGYTF
TRBV14	TRBD1	TRBJ1-2	-	TGTGCCAGCAGCCAAGGGACAGGGTCTTATGGCTACACCTTC	CASSQGTGSYGYTF
TRBV10-3	TRBD2	TRBJ2-7	-	TGTGCCATCGGAAAGACAGCGGGAGTTGACGAGCAGTACTTC	CAIGKTAGVDEQYF
TRBV6-2/TRBV6-3	-	TRBJ1-6	few	TGTGCCAGCAGTTATCCTACAGGAAATTCACCCCTCCACTTT	CASSYPTGNSPLHF
TRBV2	TRBD2	TRBJ2-3	-	TGTGCCAGCGAACCCCCGGGGGGTACGCAGTATTTT	CASEPPGGTQYF
TRBV9	-	TRBJ1-5	-	TGTGCCAGCAGCGTAGGGCAGGGTAGCAATCAGCCCCAGCATTTT	CASSVGQGSNQPQHF
TRBV5-1	-	TRBJ1-2	-	TGCGCCAGCAGCTTCGGGGGAGAATATGGCTACACCTTC	CASSFGGEYGYTF
TRBV7-3	TRBD1	TRBJ2-5	-	TGTGCCAGCAGCTCGAGGACAGGAGAGACCCAGTACTTC	CASSSRTGETQYF
TRBV6-2/TRBV6-3	-	TRBJ2-1	-	TGTGCCAGCAGTAGGATCCAGGATGAGCAGTTCTTC	CASSRIQDEQFF
TRBV3-1/TRBV3-2	-	TRBJ1-2	-	TGTGCCAGCAGCCAAGGGCGGAACTATGGCTACACCTTC	CASSQGRNYGYTF
TRBV7-6	-	TRBJ2-1	-	TGTGCCAGCACCCCGGCGGTCTCCTACAATGAGCAGTTCTTC	CASTPAVSYNEQFF
TRBV4-2	-	TRBJ2-7	-	TGTGCCAGCAGCCAAGAATTACTAGTCTACGAGCAGTACTTC	CASSQELLVYEQYF
TRBV24-1	TRBD2	TRBJ2-1	-	TGTGCCACCAGTGATTCGTCGGGGGGGGGCAGTTACAATGAGCAGTTCTTC	CATSDSSGGGSYNEQFF
TRBV7-2	TRBD1	TRBJ2-5	-	TGTGCCAGCAGCTTTACAGGGGTCCAAGAGACCCAGTACTTC	CASSFTGVQETQYF
TRBV12-3/TRBV12-4	-	TRBJ1-6	-	TGTGCCAGCAGTTTAAGAGGGAATTCACCCCTCCACTTT	CASSLRGNSPLHF
TRBV9	-	TRBJ2-1	-	TGTGCCAGCAGCGTAGGGGACAACTCTTACAATGAGCAGTTCTTC	CASSVGDNSYNEQFF
TRBV29-1	TRBD1	TRBJ2-7	-	TGCAGCGCCCGATCAGGGACAGAGAGCTCCTACGAGCAGTACTTC	CSARSGTESSYEQYF
TRBV4-3	TRBD2	TRBJ2-3	-	TGCGCCAGCAGCCATGGTCGACTAGCGGGGGATGATACGCAGTATTTT	CASSHGRLAGDDTQYF
TRBV7-3	-	TRBJ2-3	-	TGTGCCAGCGCTATAGGAGCGGTTAGCACAGATACGCAGTATTTT	CASAIGAVSTDTQYF
TRBV19	-	TRBJ1-4	few	TGTGCCAGTAGGGGGCTGGTTGGGGAAAAACTGTTTTTT	CASRGLVGEKLFF